Here is one T cell receptor beta chain with its context. Its specificity is not known. Researchers ran the PCR with 60 Vbeta and 13 Jbeta primers. Method: immunoSEQ multiplex PCR; TCRdb's copy keeps in-frame clones and lacks some. The table has just over 80,000 clones, 78% seen once. This record comes from a study of cytomegalovirus exposure and HLA in healthy donors. CDR3 length: 13 residues. Germline assignment: CDR1 MNHNS and CDR2 SASEGT. V was clipped by 6 bases and J by 4 bases; unmatched bases: 3. Findings and limits, study-wide: Among TCR beta chains, those listed as cytomegalovirus-associated numbered over 150. A later analysis reportedly found that, within productive TCRs, an Asian-associated ancestry cluster had fewer N-insertions than the mean observed across the approximately 660 donors. Across donors, most TCRs were seen rarely, yet some public ones were widespread.

V gene TRBV6-1 combines with J gene TRBJ1-5; 7 nucleotides agree with TRBD1. This TCR was recovered from a man aged 18 to 30 in good health and CMV-seropositive. The sequenced sample consisted of PBMCs. This CDR3 is CASSGQVNQPQHF. Here the CDR3 DNA reads TGTGCCAGCAGCGGACAGGTGAATCAGCCCCAGCATTTT.